These 27 T cell receptor beta chains originate from one sample sequenced in a study of early T cells in non-severe SARS-CoV-2 infection. TCRdb reanalysed the 5' RACE reads using MiXCR and keeps one entry per CDR3 protein. Of about 85,000 distinct CDR3 sequences listed, about 15% are singletons. The sequencing sample was made of whole blood. These receptors were obtained from an adult who was a healthcare worker with PCR-confirmed SARS-CoV-2 infection or an uninfected control (not recorded which).

This clonotype appeared a few times. This rearrangement joins TRBV28 to TRBJ2-7; 11 positions agree with TRBD2. The CDR3 is made up of 15 amino acids. Germline V gives CDR1 MDHEN, CDR2 SYDVKM. With 6 bases clipped from V and 7 bases from J, the junction kept 11 bases outside the gene matches. The CDR3 protein is CASSLSGRAVGEQYF. In DNA form, the CDR3 reads TGTGCCAGCAGCCTTAGCGGGAGGGCCGTCGGAGAGCAGTACTTC.

The rearrangement joins TRBV18 to TRBJ1-4; no clear D. The CDR3 contains 13 residues. CDR1 and CDR2 from the germline V gene are KGHSH and LQKENI. Between the trimmed V and J ends, which lost 5 bases and 6 bases, there was a span of 10 bases. CDR3 bases: TGTGCCAGCTCAACACAGTTAGATGAAAAACTGTTTTTT. This encodes CASSTQLDEKLFF.

This clonotype has more than one count but fewer than ten. The V call is TRBV12-3 or TRBV12-4, the J call TRBJ2-1; D call uncertain. The CDR3 runs to 15 residues. The V and J ends lost 4 bases and 2 bases respectively, with 12 bases between them. In DNA, the CDR3 is TGTGCCAGCAGTTCGGACCCTGGGACCTACAATGAGCAGTTCTTC. This gives the protein CASSSDPGTYNEQFF.

This clonotype was detected a few times. The genes are TRBV5-5 and TRBJ2-1, with TRBD2 matching 8 bases. V lost 4 bases, J lost 2 bases, and 8 bases stayed unmatched. Germline V CDR1 and CDR2: SGHKS, YYEKEE (reference sequence). CDR3 length: 16 amino acids. Here the CDR3 DNA reads TGTGCCAGCAGCCAAAGCGGGAGAGGGGCCTACAATGAGCAGTTCTTC. Protein sequence: CASSQSGRGAYNEQFF.

The table lists this clonotype with many counts. This chain uses TRBV20-1 with TRBJ2-3; D remains ambiguous. V was trimmed by 5 bases and J by 4 bases, leaving 16 bases between them. Germline V gene data show CDR1 as DFQATT and CDR2 as SNEGSKA (reference sequence). CDR3 length: 14 residues. The CDR3: CSAGILAKADTQYF. The CDR3 DNA follows: TGCAGTGCTGGTATTCTCGCCAAGGCAGATACGCAGTATTTT.

In regard to this clonotype: A junction end diverges from the germline sequence, so it may reflect a read error. J is TRBJ1-6 and V is TRBV11-2; TRBD1 matches 7 bases. The CDR3 is 15 residues long. Germline assignment: CDR1 SGHAT and CDR2 FQNNGV. The CDR3 DNA reads as TGTACCAGCAGCTTAGAGACAGGGCGGCGTTCACCCCTCCACTTT. It specifies CTSSLETGRRSPLHF. The full variable domain, in which reference TRBV11-2 and TRBJ1-6 provide the parts outside the CDR3, is EAGVAQSPRYKIIEKRQSVAFWCNPISGHATLYWYQQILGQGPKLLIQFQNNGVVDDSQLPKDRFSAERLKGVDSTLKIQPAKLEDSAVYLCTSSLETGRRSPLHFGNGTRLTVT.

This clonotype was seen at least ten times. This chain connects TRBV7-2 to TRBJ2-7; weak D call: TRBD2 (5 bases). This CDR3 comprises 15 residues. Germline V gene lookup returns CDR1 SGHTA and CDR2 FQGNSA. The V end was cut by 1 base, the J end by 0 bases, with 10 bases between. CDR3 nucleotides: TGTGCCAGCAGCTTAGACGGGGAACTCTCCTACGAGCAGTACTTC. Its protein product is CASSLDGELSYEQYF.

The chain recombines TRBV30 with TRBJ2-5; D possibly matches TRBD1 or TRBD2 (5 bases each). The germline CDR1 and CDR2 sequences are GTSNPN and SVGIG (reference sequence). The V gene lost 1 base and the J gene lost 7 bases, with 13 bases spanning the gap. The CDR3 has 13 residues. CDR3 residues: CAWSEGTPGTQYF. Written as DNA, the CDR3 is TGTGCCTGGAGTGAAGGGACCCCTGGGACCCAGTACTTC.

The genes are TRBV28 and TRBJ1-6; tentatively, D is TRBD1 (5 bases). The CDR3 is 16 residues long. Deletions cut 0 bases from V and 5 bases from J, with 11 bases between. Germline V gene lookup returns CDR1 MDHEN and CDR2 SYDVKM. CDR3 loop: CASSLWTVGDNSPLHF. The CDR3 coding sequence is TGTGCCAGCAGTTTATGGACAGTAGGGGATAATTCACCCCTCCACTTT.

DNA of the CDR3: TGCAGCGTTCCCGGCCTATCTGCCTACGAGCAGTACTTC. This gives the protein CSVPGLSAYEQYF. The chain recombines TRBV29-1 with TRBJ2-7; D unclear. V lost 5 bases and J lost 2, with 13 bases in between. The CDR3 contains 13 residues. From germline, CDR1 is SQVTM and CDR2 ANQGSEA.

CDR3 nucleotide sequence: TGCAGTGCTAGAGGACTCCGGGGGGCCGGGGAGCTGTTTTTT. This encodes CSARGLRGAGELFF. The chain uses TRBV20-1 and TRBJ2-2, with 7 bases lining up with TRBD2. This CDR3 region has 14 residues. J was trimmed by 6 bases and V by 1 base; bases with no gene match: 5. From germline, CDR1 is DFQATT and CDR2 SNEGSKA (reference sequence).

This clonotype was seen only a few times. The gene calls are TRBV6-5 and TRBJ2-1, with 7 bases aligning to TRBD2. The CDR3 has 16 amino acids. J was trimmed by 9 bases and V by 6 bases; bases with no gene match: 17. The germline CDR1 and CDR2 sequences are MNHEY and SVGAGI. CDR3 nucleotides: TGTGCCAGCAGCCCCGGCCGCCGCGGGAGATATGGTGAGCAGTTCTTC. This gives the protein CASSPGRRGRYGEQFF.

This clonotype occurred a few times. The rearrangement joins TRBV15 to TRBJ2-1; 12 bases line up with TRBD2. Germline V CDR1 and CDR2: LNHNV, YYDKDF (reference sequence). V lost 0 bases and J lost 2; bases outside the gene matches: 5. This CDR3 is built from 18 residues. This chain's CDR3 is CATSRDLGLAGTYNEQFF. The CDR3 nucleotides read TGTGCCACCAGCAGAGATTTAGGACTAGCGGGGACCTACAATGAGCAGTTCTTC.

The chain combines TRBV28 with TRBJ2-4; TRBD2 aligns across 10 bases. Losses at the gene ends were 5 bases for V and 4 bases for J; bases not matched to a gene: 11. The length of the CDR3 is 17 residues. Germline values: CDR1 MDHEN, CDR2 SYDVKM. CDR3 DNA sequence: TGTGCCAGCAGTATCCACGTAGCGGGAGGTGGAAAAAACATTCAGTACTTC. This translates into CASSIHVAGGGKNIQYF.

The chain combines TRBV5-1 with TRBJ1-1, with 8 bases aligning to TRBD1. Trimming cost V 4 bases and J 1 base; bases outside gene matches: 3. CDR3 length equals 14 residues. Germline-derived CDR1 and CDR2 are SGHRS and YFSETQ. The CDR3 protein is CASSSGQGNTEAFF. Written as DNA, the CDR3 is TGCGCCAGCAGCAGCGGACAGGGGAACACTGAAGCTTTCTTT.

This clonotype was picked up a small number of times. V and J are TRBV29-1 and TRBJ2-5; tentative D call: TRBD2 (6 bases). Germline values: CDR1 SQVTM, CDR2 ANQGSEA. V gave up 6 bases and J gave up 0 bases, with 14 bases separating them. CDR3 length: 14 residues. This CDR3 reads CSVGDWGYQETQYF. In DNA form, the CDR3 reads TGCAGCGTGGGGGACTGGGGGTACCAAGAGACCCAGTACTTC.

This clonotype appeared a few times. The V gene is TRBV24-1, the J gene TRBJ1-1, with a tentative D call TRBD1 (5 bases). V shed 8 bases and J shed 1 base, with 10 bases lying between them. The CDR3 is 13 amino acids. The germline V gene encodes CDR1 KGHDR and CDR2 SFDVKD. The CDR3 sequence is CATKSGENTEAFF. DNA for the CDR3: TGTGCCACCAAGTCGGGGGAGAACACTGAAGCTTTCTTT.

This clonotype was observed a few times. The V gene is TRBV12-3 or TRBV12-4, the J gene TRBJ1-6; D is perhaps TRBD1 (5 bases). Trimming cost V 9 bases and J 10 bases, with 19 bases left between them. The CDR3 spans 14 residues. The CDR3 DNA sequence: TGTGCCAGTAGCCTGGGGGAAGAAGGATCACCCCTCCACTTT. Translating gives CASSLGEEGSPLHF.

In its sample, this clonotype ranks as medium-sized. This chain links TRBV7-8 with TRBJ2-5, with unresolved D. The V end was cut by 0 bases, the J end by 5 bases, with 13 bases between. Germline V gives CDR1 SGHVS, CDR2 FQNEAQ. CDR3 length equals 15 residues. The CDR3 is CASSLAGAYNETQYF. For the CDR3, the DNA is TGTGCCAGCAGCTTAGCTGGAGCGTACAACGAGACCCAGTACTTC. Variable domain in full (rest from reference TRBV7-8 and TRBJ2-5): GAGVSQSPRYKVAKRGQDVALRCDPISGHVSLFWYQQALGQGPEFLTYFQNEAQLDKSGLPSDRFFAERPEGSVSTLKIQRTQQEDSAVYLCASSLAGAYNETQYFGPGTRLLVL.

The gene calls are TRBV29-1 and TRBJ1-2; 9 bases fit TRBD1. Per germline, CDR1 SQVTM and CDR2 ANQGSEA. The V and J ends lost 6 bases and 3 bases, in that order; junction bases with no gene match: 20. The length of the CDR3 is 18 residues. CDR3 residues: CSVRGQGTTSLSYYGYTF. CDR3 nucleotide sequence: TGCAGCGTCCGAGGACAGGGGACGACTTCACTCAGTTACTATGGCTACACCTTC.

V gene TRBV29-1 combines with J gene TRBJ2-3; D may match TRBD1 or TRBD2 (5 bases each). Germline V gene data show CDR1 as SQVTM and CDR2 as ANQGSEA. CDR3 length: 12 residues. V was pared by 6 bases and J by 6 bases, with 13 bases between. The CDR3 region has the DNA TGCAGCGTACCAGGGACCTCGGATACGCAGTATTTT. Its translation: CSVPGTSDTQYF.

This clonotype was found a few times. J is TRBJ2-3 and V is TRBV20-1; D is ambiguous. This CDR3 has 12 residues. Trimming cost V 0 bases and J 3 bases, with 4 bases left between them. CDR1 and CDR2 from the germline V gene are DFQATT and SNEGSKA (reference sequence). Here the CDR3 DNA reads TGCAGTGCTAGAGATGGGACAGATACGCAGTATTTT. Its protein product is CSARDGTDTQYF.

This clonotype occurred a few times. The genes are TRBV12-3 or TRBV12-4 and TRBJ1-3, with D uncertain. V was cut by 7 bases and J by 0 bases, with 16 bases left in between. This CDR3 has 16 residues. CDR3 DNA: TGTGCCAGCAATGCCCCCGGTCGGGGCTCTGGAAACACCATATATTTT. Encoded protein: CASNAPGRGSGNTIYF.

This chain uses TRBV7-2 with TRBJ2-2, with D tentatively TRBD1 (5 bases). CDR1 and CDR2 from the germline V gene are SGHTA and FQGNSA. V was cut by 4 bases and J by 4 bases, with 16 bases left in between. This CDR3 has 16 amino acids. CDR3 region: CASSSKGSGLTGELFF. As DNA, the CDR3 is TGTGCCAGCAGCTCCAAGGGGTCGGGTCTCACCGGGGAGCTGTTTTTT.

This clonotype was observed a few times. CDR3 in DNA: TGTGCCAGTAGTAGGGACAGGGGGCCCAATCAGCCCCAGCATTTT. Amino acid sequence: CASSRDRGPNQPQHF. The chain has TRBV19 and TRBJ1-5; TRBD1 aligns across 12 bases. After removal of 4 bases from V and 3 bases from J, the junction contained 1 base not matched to a gene. Germline V gives CDR1 LNHDA, CDR2 SQIVND (reference sequence). CDR3 size: 15 residues.

The rearrangement uses TRBV21-1 and TRBJ2-4; the table calls TRBD2, which could not be checked here. TRBV21-1 is a known pseudogene. The CDR3 loop spans 13 amino acids. The CDR3 loop reads CASSPRWKAGKYF. The CDR3 nucleotides are TGTGCCAGCAGCCCCCGCTGGAAGGCGGGGAAGTACTTC.

There are many counts of this clonotype. This chain connects TRBV29-1 to TRBJ2-1; D is possibly TRBD2 (6 bases). Deletions cut 0 bases from V and 5 bases from J, with 17 bases between. CDR1 SQVTM and CDR2 ANQGSEA come from the germline V gene. The CDR3 length is 16 residues. CDR3: CSVEEEGGRINNEQFF. CDR3 nucleotides: TGCAGCGTTGAAGAGGAAGGAGGGAGGATTAACAATGAGCAGTTCTTC.